One sample yielded the 19 T cell receptor beta chains listed below, sequenced in a study of T cell repertoires in cytomegalovirus infection. These receptors' antigens are unknown. Via MiXCR, TCRdb re-called the reads, giving one row per CDR3 protein. The data hold approximately 1,000,000 distinct CDR3 sequences, with roughly 30% observed a single time. The source material was cultured CD8+ T cells from PBMCs, sampled from culture after CMV antigen stimulation. The origin of the receptors is a human donor in good health (CMV status not recorded). Some clones in this sample may be carry-over from other donors' samples.

The chain has TRBV9 and TRBJ2-3, with unresolved D. The CDR3 has 13 residues. Germline-derived CDR1 and CDR2 are SGDLS and YYNGEE. V lost 4 bases to trimming and J lost 6 bases, with 12 bases between them. The CDR3 DNA reads as TGTGCCAGCAGCTCGGACGGCGAGGATACGCAGTATTTT. It is translated as CASSSDGEDTQYF.

The chain links TRBV20-1 to TRBJ2-5, with D perhaps matching TRBD1 (5 bases). This CDR3 is 14 amino acids long. Germline V lookup: CDR1 DFQATT, CDR2 SNEGSKA (reference sequence). The V and J ends lost 7 bases and 4 bases respectively, with 19 bases between them. CDR3 nucleotides: TGCAGTGTCCCAAGGGGTAGCTTATTAGAGACCCAGTACTTC. It is translated as CSVPRGSLLETQYF.

The rearrangement links TRBV27 to TRBJ1-4, with D perhaps matching TRBD1 (6 bases). The germline V gene has CDR1 MNHEY and CDR2 SMNVEV (reference sequence). The CDR3 length is 14 residues. The V end lost 7 bases, the J end lost 3 bases, and 12 bases lay between the germline ends. This chain's CDR3 is CASKRGAANEKLFF. The DNA for the CDR3 is TGTGCCAGCAAACGGGGGGCCGCTAATGAAAAACTGTTTTTT.

This clonotype showed up just a few times. The chain joins TRBV7-8 to TRBJ2-5; 8 positions match TRBD1. Per germline, CDR1 SGHVS and CDR2 FQNEAQ. After removal of 5 bases from V and 5 bases from J, the junction contained 10 bases not matched to a gene. CDR3 size: 15 residues. This CDR3 reads CASSRERQGRETQYF. The CDR3 DNA sequence: TGTGCCAGCAGCCGCGAACGACAGGGGCGGGAGACCCAGTACTTC.

The chain carries TRBV6-1 and TRBJ1-2, with 7 bases identical to TRBD1. The CDR3 contains 14 residues. V trimming: 2 bases; J trimming: 6 bases; junction bases outside the gene matches: 6. Per the germline V gene, CDR1 is MNHNS and CDR2 is SASEGT. CDR3 nucleotides: TGTGCCAGCAGTGAATTCAGGGGGAGTCATGGCTACACCTTC. The encoded protein is CASSEFRGSHGYTF.

The rearrangement links TRBV6-6 to TRBJ2-1, with D possibly being TRBD2 (5 bases). With 6 bases removed from V and 9 bases from J, the gap between germline ends came to 12 bases. CDR3 length: 12 amino acids. Germline CDR1 reads MNHNY; CDR2 reads SVGAGI (reference sequence). The CDR3 DNA reads as TGTGCCAGCAGACTAGGTTTGACTGAGCAGTTCTTC. It yields the protein CASRLGLTEQFF.

This clonotype has a handful of counts. This sequence joins TRBV28 and TRBJ1-1; D is possibly TRBD1 (6 bases). V was pared by 6 bases and J by 5 bases, with 16 bases between. Per the germline V gene, CDR1 is MDHEN and CDR2 is SYDVKM. The CDR3 runs 14 residues. CDR3 loop: CASSVPGGRTEAFF. The CDR3 DNA sequence: TGTGCCAGCAGCGTACCCGGGGGGCGGACTGAAGCTTTCTTT.

The V gene is TRBV5-8, the J gene TRBJ1-3; 7 positions agree with TRBD1. The CDR3 contains 14 residues. Per the germline V gene, CDR1 is SGHTS and CDR2 is YDEGEE. V trimming: 4 bases; J trimming: 2 bases; junction bases outside the gene matches: 3. CDR3 sequence: CASSQGQTGNTIYF. For the CDR3, the DNA is TGTGCCAGCAGCCAGGGACAGACTGGAAACACCATATATTTT.

This clonotype has just a few counts. J is TRBJ1-2 and V is TRBV27; D gene ambiguous. With 4 bases removed from V and 2 bases from J, the gap between germline ends came to 8 bases. The CDR3 runs to 13 residues. Germline CDR1 and CDR2: MNHEY and SMNVEV (reference sequence). The CDR3 sequence: CASSSKPNYGYTF. Written as DNA, the CDR3 is TGTGCCAGCAGTTCGAAACCCAACTATGGCTACACCTTC.

Only a few counts were recorded for this clonotype. The chain recombines TRBV6-2 or TRBV6-3 with TRBJ2-3; D is ambiguous. Trimming removed 8 bases at V and 5 bases at J, with 8 bases between. The CDR3 has 11 amino acids. Germline lookup yields CDR1 MNHEY and CDR2 SVGEGT. The CDR3 reads CASGNGDTQYF. Here the CDR3 DNA reads TGTGCCAGCGGAAATGGAGATACGCAGTATTTT.

This clonotype was detected a few times. CDR3 coding DNA: TGTGCCAGCACTGGTAGCAATCAGCCCCAGCATTTT. Translating gives CASTGSNQPQHF. The rearrangement links TRBV2 to TRBJ1-5; no firm D call. This CDR3 region has 12 residues. Germline-derived CDR1 and CDR2 are SNHLY and FYNNEI. The V gene lost 7 bases and the J gene lost 0 bases, with 4 bases spanning the gap.

The chain carries TRBV6-2 or TRBV6-3 and TRBJ2-2; TRBD1 matches 8 bases. Germline CDR1 and CDR2: MNHEY and SVGEGT. The CDR3 totals 17 residues. The ends lost 2 bases at V and 1 base at J; junction bases unmatched: 6. In DNA, the CDR3 is TGTGCCAGCAGTTACCGGTCGGGACAGGTGAACACCGGGGAGCTGTTTTTT. It is translated as CASSYRSGQVNTGELFF.

The rearrangement joins TRBV4-1 to TRBJ1-2, with D maybe TRBD1 (5 bases). The CDR3 length is 13 residues. Germline-derived CDR1 and CDR2 are MGHRA and YSYEKL. Trimming took off 3 bases at V and 4 bases at J, with 9 bases between the two ends. The CDR3 region is CASSQRQSYGYTF. The CDR3 coding sequence is TGCGCCAGCAGCCAGAGACAGTCCTATGGCTACACCTTC.

The CDR3 loop reads CASTRGNEQYV. As DNA, the CDR3 is TGTGCCAGCACCAGAGGGAACGAGCAGTACGTC. This rearrangement joins TRBV7-6 to TRBJ2-7; the D gene is possibly TRBD2 (5 bases). The CDR3 runs to 11 residues. CDR1 and CDR2 from the germline V gene are SGHVS and FNYEAQ. With 7 bases removed from V and 5 bases from J, the gap between germline ends came to 9 bases.

The J gene is TRBJ2-7, the V gene TRBV7-9; no clear D. Looked up from germline, CDR1 is SEHNR and CDR2 is FQNEAQ (reference sequence). V lost 3 bases to trimming and J lost 4 bases, with 13 bases between them. The length of the CDR3 is 14 residues. CDR3 nucleotides: TGTGCCAGCAGCTTCGACTGGGATTCGTACGAGCAGTACGTC. Protein product: CASSFDWDSYEQYV.

This clonotype was seen ten or more times. V usage is TRBV4-3 and J usage is TRBJ1-4; tentatively, D is TRBD1 (6 bases). V lost 0 bases and J 4 bases, leaving 18 bases between the germline ends. The CDR3 is 18 residues long. Per germline, CDR1 LGHNA and CDR2 YSLEER. The CDR3 DNA follows: TGCGCCAGCAGCCAAGACACAACGGGACAAAGCTATAATGAAAAACTGTTTTTT. This codes for CASSQDTTGQSYNEKLFF.

This sequence joins TRBV27 and TRBJ2-4, with D possibly being TRBD2 (6 bases). Germline V gives CDR1 MNHEY, CDR2 SMNVEV (reference sequence). Trimming shortened V by 8 bases and J by 2 bases, and 13 bases separated the two germline ends. The CDR3 length is 14 residues. CDR3 coding DNA: TGTGCCAGCGGTCTCGGGAGCCCCAAAAACATTCAGTACTTC. Residues: CASGLGSPKNIQYF.

The table lists this clonotype with a few counts. This chain links TRBV12-3 or TRBV12-4 with TRBJ2-7, with D possibly TRBD2 on 7 matching bases. The length of the CDR3 is 13 residues. Trimming left V 3 bases short and J 5 bases short, with 11 bases between. CDR3 bases: TGTGCCAGCAGTTTTGGGGGGGCCCACGAGCAGTACTTC. Translating gives CASSFGGAHEQYF.

The chain's CDR3 is CASSQSKNFYEQYV. The CDR3 DNA follows: TGTGCCAGCAGCCAGTCCAAGAATTTCTACGAGCAGTACGTC. The chain has TRBV6-6 and TRBJ2-7; D is uncertain. V gave up 6 bases and J gave up 3 bases, with 15 bases separating them. Per the germline V gene, CDR1 is MNHNY and CDR2 is SVGAGI (reference sequence). This CDR3 is 14 amino acids long.